This TCR beta chain is drawn from a study of T cell repertoires in cytomegalovirus infection. Regarding this clonotype: Antigen unknown.

V shed 5 bases and J shed 9 bases, with 16 bases lying between them. CDR1 MNHEY and CDR2 SMNVEV come from the germline V gene (reference sequence). The CDR3 covers 13 residues. Via MiXCR, TCRdb re-called the reads, giving one row per CDR3 protein. The table records approximately 220,000 distinct CDR3 sequences, roughly two fifths of them present only once. This chain connects TRBV27 to TRBJ2-5; TRBD2 might be the D (6 bases). Specimen: CD8+ T cells from cultured PBMCs, collected from culture after CMV antigen stimulation. The TCR was taken from a human donor in good health (CMV status not recorded). Some clones in this sample may be carry-over from other donors' samples. CDR3 amino acids: CASSPRGYGAQYF. CDR3 nucleotides: TGTGCCAGCAGTCCTCGGGGGTACGGGGCCCAGTACTTC.